Following are 7 T cell receptor beta chains from one sample sequenced in a study of CD8+ T cells in alopecia areata. RNA was extracted and reverse transcribed into cDNA as the sequencing template. TCRdb's table, derived via immunoSEQ multiplex PCR, lists solely in-frame clones and lacks some. The table records around 120,000 clones, about 61% of them present only once. Sequencing was carried out using CD4+ T cells sorted from blood. The receptors shown here come from a human donor in good health.

The chain joins TRBV4-1 to TRBJ2-5, with D possibly TRBD1 on 5 matching bases. The CDR3 spans 14 residues. The germline gives CDR1 MGHRA, CDR2 YSYEKL. Trimming took 2 bases from V and 2 from J, leaving 9 bases between them. CDR3 in DNA: TGCGCCAGCAGCCAACCGACAGTGCAAGAGACCCAGTACTTC. Translation gives CASSQPTVQETQYF.

This clone was found once. The chain couples TRBV5-6 to TRBJ2-4; the D is unclear. Germline CDR1 is SGHDT and CDR2 is YYEEEE. Trimming pared 5 bases from V and 0 bases from J, leaving 9 bases between. The CDR3 is made up of 14 amino acids. The CDR3 is CASRRSGAKNIQYF. CDR3 bases: TGTGCCAGCAGGCGATCGGGAGCCAAAAACATTCAGTACTTC.

The chain employs TRBV4-1 and TRBJ2-1, with D possibly matching TRBD2 (6 bases). Per the germline V gene, CDR1 is MGHRA and CDR2 is YSYEKL. The CDR3 runs 15 residues. V lost 5 bases, J lost 0 bases, and 11 bases lay in between. CDR3 residues: CASSDRGSSYNEQFF. The CDR3 DNA sequence: TGCGCCAGCAGCGACCGGGGGAGCTCCTACAATGAGCAGTTCTTC.

The CDR3 sequence: CASSSVGTLKGTEAFF. As DNA, the CDR3 is TGTGCCAGCAGTTCCGTCGGGACACTAAAAGGGACTGAAGCTTTCTTT. The V gene is TRBV7-8, the J gene TRBJ1-1, with D possibly being TRBD1 (6 bases). Germline V gene lookup returns CDR1 SGHVS and CDR2 FQNEAQ. The CDR3 runs to 16 residues. With 6 bases removed from V and 5 bases from J, the gap between germline ends came to 22 bases.

The chain uses TRBV20-1 and TRBJ1-1; D is uncertain. The germline V gene encodes CDR1 DFQATT and CDR2 SNEGSKA (reference sequence). Trimming removed 5 bases from V and 1 base from J, with 5 bases in between. The CDR3 is made up of 11 amino acids. CDR3 sequence (DNA): TGCAGTGCTCCCCAGAACACTGAAGCTTTCTTT. Protein sequence: CSAPQNTEAFF.

J is TRBJ2-6 and V is TRBV30; D gene uncertain. The CDR3 covers 15 residues. The germline V gene encodes CDR1 GTSNPN and CDR2 SVGIG (reference sequence). V was clipped by 6 bases and J by 0 bases, with 12 bases between them. CDR3 in amino acids: CACPRPISGANVLTF. The CDR3 DNA reads TGTGCCTGTCCTCGCCCGATCTCTGGGGCCAACGTCCTGACTTTC.

This clone came up once. The V and J genes are TRBV5-1 and TRBJ1-1; D unclear. In germline, CDR1 is SGHRS, CDR2 YFSETQ. CDR3 size: 13 residues. With 4 bases removed from V and 6 bases from J, the gap between germline ends came to 13 bases. Written as DNA, the CDR3 is TGCGCCAGCAGCGAGCCGGCGAGCGCTGAAGCTTTCTTT. Residues: CASSEPASAEAFF.